A single sample is the source of the 32 T cell receptor beta chains below, sequenced in a study of T cell responses to AZD1222 COVID-19 vaccine. Libraries were prepared by immunoSEQ multiplex PCR; TCRdb keeps only in-frame clonotypes and omits some of them. The table has about 130,000 clones, about 90% seen once. The starting material was peripheral blood, obtained on day 0 of AZD1222 vaccination. The receptors stem from an adult in good health.

This clone was detected a few times. V and J are TRBV19 and TRBJ1-5; no clear D gene. From germline, CDR1 is LNHDA and CDR2 SQIVND (reference sequence). V was pared by 5 bases and J by 0 bases, with 11 bases between. This CDR3 contains 15 residues. The chain's CDR3 is CASSPVGYSNQPQHF. In nucleotides, the CDR3 is TGTGCCAGTAGTCCGGTGGGGTATAGCAATCAGCCCCAGCATTTT.

V usage is TRBV6-1 and J usage is TRBJ1-1; D may be TRBD1 (6 bases). Germline V gene data show CDR1 as MNHNS and CDR2 as SASEGT. Deletions cut 3 bases from V and 3 bases from J, with 8 bases between. This CDR3 has 13 amino acids. CDR3 protein: CASSERGDTEAFF. For the CDR3, the DNA is TGTGCCAGCAGTGAGAGGGGGGACACTGAAGCTTTCTTT.

This chain links TRBV18 with TRBJ1-2; no definite D call. V lost 6 bases and J 8 bases, leaving 13 bases between the germline ends. The germline CDR1 and CDR2 sequences are KGHSH and LQKENI. This CDR3 is built from 12 residues. The CDR3 DNA sequence: TGTGCCAGCTCCCCGAGCCTTGACGGCTACACCTTC. Encoded protein: CASSPSLDGYTF.

The chain is built from TRBV5-1 and TRBJ1-2, with a possible D match to TRBD1 (5 bases). V lost 0 bases and J lost 4, with 7 bases in between. The CDR3 is made up of 13 amino acids. Germline lookup yields CDR1 SGHRS and CDR2 YFSETQ. The CDR3 nucleotides are TGCGCCAGCAGCTTGGTTCAGGGCTATGGCTACACCTTC. Translating gives CASSLVQGYGYTF. The full variable domain, completed using reference TRBV5-1 and TRBJ1-2, is KAGVTQTPRYLIKTRGQQVTLSCSPISGHRSVSWYQQTPGQGLQFLFEYFSETQRNKGNFPGRFSGRQFSNSRSEMNVSTLELGDSALYLCASSLVQGYGYTFGSGTRLTVV.

This sequence joins TRBV3-1 (or the pseudogene TRBV3-2) and TRBJ1-2, with D tentatively TRBD1 (6 bases). This CDR3 is built from 15 residues. In germline, CDR1 is LGHDT, CDR2 YNNKEL (reference sequence). Deletions cut 4 bases from V and 3 bases from J, with 15 bases between. DNA of the CDR3: TGTGCCAGCAGCCCCGTACCCAGGGGAGACTATGGCTACACCTTC. Its translation: CASSPVPRGDYGYTF.

The CDR3 nucleotides read TGTGCCATCAGTCGGCAGGATGAGCAGTTCTTC. Amino acids: CAISRQDEQFF. This sequence joins TRBV10-3 and TRBJ2-1; no clear D. CDR3 length: 11 residues. Between the trimmed V and J ends, which lost 5 bases and 8 bases, there was a span of 7 bases. Germline CDR1 reads ENHRY; CDR2 reads SYGVKD.

The chain combines TRBV4-3 with TRBJ2-5; 7 bases are shared with TRBD2. V shed 3 bases and J 0 bases; nucleotides not matched to a gene: 10. This CDR3 has 17 residues. The germline gives CDR1 LGHNA, CDR2 YSLEER. The CDR3 bases are TGCGCCAGCAGCCACCTCGCAGGGAGGGCGGACCAAGAGACCCAGTACTTC. Translation gives CASSHLAGRADQETQYF.

CDR3 in DNA: TGTGCCAGCAGTCGGTTACACGAGCAGTACTTC. This encodes CASSRLHEQYF. This sequence joins TRBV25-1 and TRBJ2-7, with no clear D. This CDR3 region has 11 residues. Per germline, CDR1 MGHDK and CDR2 SYGVNS. Trimming shortened V by 5 bases and J by 5 bases, and 7 bases separated the two germline ends.

This chain connects TRBV4-3 to TRBJ1-2; 8 bases fit TRBD1. J lost 8 bases, V lost 1 base, and 9 bases had no gene match. This CDR3 is built from 15 residues. Looked up from germline, CDR1 is LGHNA and CDR2 is YSLEER. CDR3 residues: CASSQGTGTSRGYTF. The CDR3 DNA follows: TGCGCCAGCAGCCAAGGGACAGGGACCTCGCGGGGCTACACCTTC.

This clone was seen a few times. J is TRBJ1-2 and V is TRBV5-6, with TRBD1 matching 7 bases. J was trimmed by 2 bases and V by 4 bases; bases with no gene match: 14. CDR1 is SGHDT and CDR2 is YYEEEE in the germline V gene. The CDR3 runs 17 residues. In nucleotides, the CDR3 is TGTGCCAGCAGCCTATCCGGGACAGTGGTTCTAAACTATGGCTACACCTTC. Translating it yields CASSLSGTVVLNYGYTF.

V and J are TRBV5-6 and TRBJ2-5, with D unresolved. This CDR3 contains 14 residues. Trimming left V 4 bases short and J 4 bases short, with 14 bases between. Looked up from germline, CDR1 is SGHDT and CDR2 is YYEEEE. In nucleotides, the CDR3 is TGTGCCAGCAGCCCCTGGTCGGGCCGAGAGACCCAGTACTTC. Translation: CASSPWSGRETQYF. Based on the CDR3 plus reference TRBV5-6 and TRBJ2-5, the full variable domain is DAGVTQSPTHLIKTRGQQVTLRCSPKSGHDTVSWYQQALGQGPQFIFQYYEEEERQRGNFPDRFSGHQFPNYSSELNVNALLLGDSALYLCASSPWSGRETQYFGPGTRLLVL.

The rearrangement uses TRBV28 and TRBJ2-1; 11 nucleotides match TRBD2. The J segment lost 8 bases and the V segment lost 5 bases, leaving 8 bases of the junction unmatched. The CDR3 extends over 15 amino acids. Germline CDR1 MDHEN, CDR2 SYDVKM. The chain's CDR3 is CASSDSGRVFDEQFF. The CDR3 DNA reads as TGTGCCAGCAGTGATAGCGGGAGGGTATTCGATGAGCAGTTCTTC.

The V and J genes are TRBV19 and TRBJ2-3; D gene uncertain. V lost 5 bases to trimming and J lost 4 bases, with 13 bases between them. The germline V gene has CDR1 LNHDA and CDR2 SQIVND (reference sequence). This CDR3 has 14 residues. CDR3 in DNA: TGTGCCAGTAGTGACGCGGCCCGACCAGATACGCAGTATTTT. Its protein product is CASSDAARPDTQYF.

The chain uses TRBV29-1 and TRBJ2-7; TRBD1 aligns across 7 bases. The CDR3 has 12 residues. The junction had 5 bases not matched to a gene; V was cut back by 4 bases and J by 5 bases. Germline assignment: CDR1 SQVTM and CDR2 ANQGSEA. The CDR3 sequence: CSVVTGINEQYF. DNA of the CDR3: TGCAGCGTTGTGACAGGGATCAACGAGCAGTACTTC.

This sequence joins TRBV5-1 and TRBJ2-7; D possibly corresponds to TRBD2 (6 bases). Germline assignment: CDR1 SGHRS and CDR2 YFSETQ. V lost 0 bases and J lost 0, with 7 bases in between. The CDR3 length is 14 residues. DNA of the CDR3: TGCGCCAGCAGCTTGGGACTAGTCTCCTACGAGCAGTACTTC. Amino acids: CASSLGLVSYEQYF.

The chain couples TRBV5-6 to TRBJ1-2; D gene uncertain. The germline CDR1 and CDR2 sequences are SGHDT and YYEEEE. The CDR3 consists of 14 residues. Trimming pared 1 base from V and 4 bases from J, leaving 11 bases between. CDR3 coding DNA: TGTGCCAGCAGCTTGAAGCCCGAGGGCTATGGCTACACCTTC. Its translation is CASSLKPEGYGYTF.

The rearrangement joins TRBV5-4 to TRBJ2-2, with TRBD2 matching 13 bases. V shed 2 bases, J shed 4 bases, and the junction held 2 bases outside the gene matches. Germline assignment: CDR1 SGHNT and CDR2 YYREEE (reference sequence). The CDR3 runs to 16 residues. The CDR3, as DNA: TGTGCCAGCAGCTTCCGGACTAGCGGGAGCACCGGGGAGCTGTTTTTT. Protein sequence: CASSFRTSGSTGELFF.

The CDR3 DNA is TGTGCCAGCAGTTACGTGGGGAATATTGGCTACACCTTC. Its translation: CASSYVGNIGYTF. The chain uses TRBV6-2 or TRBV6-3 and TRBJ1-2; D is undetermined. The V gene lost 2 bases and the J gene lost 7 bases, with 11 bases spanning the gap. This CDR3 spans 13 amino acids. Germline CDR1 and CDR2: MNHEY and SVGEGT.

CDR3 amino acids: CASSVGAAAYEQYF. As DNA, the CDR3 is TGTGCCAGCAGCGTAGGCGCCGCCGCCTACGAGCAGTACTTC. This sequence joins TRBV9 and TRBJ2-7; D unclear. V dropped 0 bases and J dropped 2 bases, with 9 bases sitting between them. The CDR3 covers 14 residues. Germline values: CDR1 SGDLS, CDR2 YYNGEE.

V gene TRBV12-3 or TRBV12-4 combines with J gene TRBJ1-2; possibly TRBD1 for D (5 bases). Between the trimmed V and J ends, which lost 6 bases and 4 bases, there was a span of 9 bases. This CDR3 is 12 amino acids long. The CDR3 protein is CASSLQGYGYTF. The CDR3 DNA reads TGTGCCAGCAGCCTGCAGGGCTATGGCTACACCTTC.

The chain links TRBV19 to TRBJ2-1; perhaps TRBD1 as D (6 bases). Trimming removed 4 bases at V and 6 bases at J, with 13 bases between. Germline loops: CDR1 LNHDA, CDR2 SQIVND (reference sequence). The CDR3 sequence is 14 residues long. Here the CDR3 DNA reads TGTGCCAGTAGTAATGACAGGCGGTTCAATGAGCAGTTCTTC. Encoded protein: CASSNDRRFNEQFF. Using reference TRBV19 and TRBJ2-1 for the parts outside the CDR3, the full variable domain is DGGITQSPKYLFRKEGQNVTLSCEQNLNHDAMYWYRQDPGQGLRLIYYSQIVNDFQKGDIAEGYSVSREKKESFPLTVTSAQKNPTAFYLCASSNDRRFNEQFFGPGTRLTVL.

The chain joins TRBV5-5 to TRBJ1-1; D might be TRBD1 (5 bases). The CDR3 runs 16 residues. V was pared by 0 bases and J by 0 bases, with 12 bases between. Germline CDR1 is SGHKS and CDR2 is YYEKEE (reference sequence). CDR3 DNA sequence: TGTGCCAGCAGCTTGGACTGGGGCAGGGTGAACACTGAAGCTTTCTTT. This gives the protein CASSLDWGRVNTEAFF.

CDR3 sequence (DNA): TGTGCCAGCAGTGATAGGGGCGGGGCGTCCTACAATGAGCAGTTCTTC. Translation: CASSDRGGASYNEQFF. The chain links TRBV25-1 to TRBJ2-1; D possibly corresponds to TRBD2 (6 bases). Germline CDR1 is MGHDK and CDR2 is SYGVNS. This CDR3 contains 16 residues. V lost 3 bases and J 1 base, leaving 13 bases between the germline ends.

This clone was found a few times. The V and J genes are TRBV7-9 and TRBJ1-5; the D is unclear. V gave up 5 bases and J gave up 1 base, with 6 bases separating them. This CDR3 contains 13 residues. Germline CDR1 and CDR2: SEHNR and FQNEAQ (reference sequence). The chain's CDR3 is CASSTWSNQPQHF. DNA of the CDR3: TGTGCCAGCAGCACTTGGAGCAATCAGCCCCAGCATTTT.

This clone has just a few counts. The chain links TRBV7-8 to TRBJ2-7, with D perhaps TRBD2 (6 bases). Germline CDR1 SGHVS, CDR2 FQNEAQ. This CDR3 region has 14 residues. Trimming removed 5 bases at V and 6 bases at J, with 17 bases between. CDR3 nucleotides: TGTGCCAGCAGCCCCGTCCATAGCGGCCGCGAGCAGTACTTC. It codes for CASSPVHSGREQYF.

The gene calls are TRBV6-2 or TRBV6-3 and TRBJ1-5; D remains unclear. The V and J ends lost 0 bases and 4 bases respectively, with 10 bases between them. CDR1 is MNHEY, CDR2 SVGEGT, per germline. CDR3 length: 15 amino acids. CDR3 coding DNA: TGTGCCAGCAGTTACTCGCTGGCGGTAAATCAGCCCCAGCATTTT. Translating it yields CASSYSLAVNQPQHF.

The chain recombines TRBV2 with TRBJ2-7, with D unresolved. There are 17 residues in the CDR3. CDR1 and CDR2 (germline): SNHLY, FYNNEI. Trimming cost V 3 bases and J 1 base, with 19 bases left between them. CDR3 sequence reads: CASSDTSTPWGSYEQYF. CDR3 bases: TGTGCCAGCAGTGACACTTCGACGCCTTGGGGTTCCTACGAGCAGTACTTC.

This clone is a singleton in its sample. The genes are TRBV12-3 or TRBV12-4 and TRBJ2-7; D call uncertain. V was trimmed by 5 bases and J by 4 bases, leaving 12 bases between them. The CDR3 is 13 amino acids. CDR3 residues: CASSLRRLYEQYF. CDR3 bases: TGTGCCAGCAGTCTCCGGAGATTATACGAGCAGTACTTC.

Only a few counts were recorded for this clone. The rearrangement joins TRBV5-5 to TRBJ2-1, with 10 bases aligning to TRBD2. This CDR3 spans 16 amino acids. J lost 4 bases, V lost 4 bases, and 8 bases had no gene match. The germline gives CDR1 SGHKS, CDR2 YYEKEE (reference sequence). Here the CDR3 reads CASSPLAGASYNEQFF. DNA for the CDR3: TGTGCCAGCAGCCCCCTAGCGGGAGCGTCTTACAATGAGCAGTTCTTC.

The V and J genes are TRBV2 and TRBJ2-1; 10 bases are shared with TRBD2. V lost 7 bases and J lost 2; bases outside the gene matches: 2. Germline V CDR1 and CDR2: SNHLY, FYNNEI. This CDR3 is 14 amino acids long. The CDR3 nucleotides read TGTGCCAGCACTGGACTAGCGGCCTACAATGAGCAGTTCTTC. It yields the protein CASTGLAAYNEQFF.

The chain links TRBV15 to TRBJ1-4, with 9 bases lining up with TRBD1. This CDR3 spans 16 amino acids. Germline assignment: CDR1 LNHNV and CDR2 YYDKDF (reference sequence). With 1 base clipped from V and 6 bases from J, the junction kept 6 bases outside the gene matches. CDR3 nucleotide sequence: TGTGCCACCAGCAGAGGTACCGGGACAGGGTATGAAAAACTGTTTTTT. Translated: CATSRGTGTGYEKLFF.

This chain uses TRBV28 with TRBJ2-1, with D uncertain. The CDR3 extends over 15 amino acids. Trimming shortened V by 8 bases and J by 0 bases, and 14 bases separated the two germline ends. Germline-derived CDR1 and CDR2 are MDHEN and SYDVKM. The CDR3 DNA is TGTGCCAGCGAGCTGGTGCGCAGCTCCTACAATGAGCAGTTCTTC. Translation: CASELVRSSYNEQFF.